The clone carrying this TCR beta chain was seen ten or more times. Each CDR3 protein gets one entry after TCRdb re-called the 5' RACE reads with MiXCR. The repertoire holds 24,000 or so distinct CDR3 sequences, with around 4% as singletons. The source of the sample is a study of early T cells in non-severe SARS-CoV-2 infection. Sequenced: whole blood. This TCR was recovered from an adult who was a healthcare worker with PCR-confirmed SARS-CoV-2 infection or an uninfected control (not recorded which).

The CDR3 loop is CASSLMGQGFYEQYF. CDR3 coding DNA: TGTGCCAGCAGCTTAATGGGACAGGGATTCTACGAGCAGTACTTC. The rearrangement links TRBV7-2 to TRBJ2-7; TRBD1 matches at 9 bases. V shed 2 bases, J shed 3 bases, and the junction held 5 bases outside the gene matches. This CDR3 has 15 amino acids. Germline CDR1 reads SGHTA; CDR2 reads FQGNSA.